Below, one T cell receptor (beta chain) is given with its context. No antigen is known for it. The people who gave samples were healthy Caucasians from Russia, aged about 6 to 100. The total RNA that was extracted per sample amounted to at least 5 micrograms. The sample comes from a study of blood T cells in healthy people across ages. Study conclusions and caveats: Changes in expanded clonotypes were possibly confounded, as the CMV status of donors was unknown.

The CDR3 extends over 14 amino acids. The germline V gene encodes CDR1 DFQATT and CDR2 SNEGSKA (reference sequence). It was with a sample-barcoded 5' primer and a J-beta primer mix that a second PCR of about 7 to 12 cycles was run. TCRdb re-derived calls from the 5' RACE reads in MiXCR, one entry per CDR3 protein. Of 1 million or so distinct CDR3 sequences in the sample, approximately 25% were seen once. The same data also went into a second study, on T cells of mothers and their children. Turning to that study: A primer called M1S, used in the second PCR, added sample barcodes and 2-4 random nucleotides.

V is TRBV20-1 and J is TRBJ2-5, with TRBD2 matching over 10 bases. The DNA end is a closer match to TRBJ2-1, so the J assignment may be wrong. The TCR originated in a girl aged 2 to 10 in good health. Sequenced material: blood. The CDR3: CSALSGRAGNEQFF. In DNA, the CDR3 is TGCAGTGCTTTAAGCGGGAGGGCCGGTAATGAGCAGTTCTTC.